These 30 T cell receptor beta chains were all obtained from the same sample, sequenced in a study of shared clonotypes between healthy human individuals. Repertoires were generated with immunoSEQ multiplex PCR, while TCRdb's copy carries only in-frame clones and drops some. The table has about 500,000 clones, roughly three quarters seen once; the top ten hold around 12%. Sequences were obtained from PBMCs. These receptor sequences come from a woman in her forties in good health. Some clones in this sample may be carry-over from other donors' samples.

About this clone: Here the CDR3 omits its conserved ending phenylalanine or tryptophan, so a read error is the likely source. The V gene is TRBV30, the J gene TRBJ2-7; no definite D call. Trimming cost V 4 bases and J 0 bases, with 10 bases left between them. The germline CDR1 and CDR2 sequences are GTSNPN and SVGIG (reference sequence). This CDR3 contains 13 residues. This chain's CDR3 is CAWNRQDSYEQYL. CDR3 DNA sequence: TGTGCCTGGAACCGACAAGACTCCTACGAGCAGTACCTC.

This chain uses TRBV18 with TRBJ1-4; D is unclear. V was shortened by 3 bases and J by 8 bases, with 7 bases between the two germline ends. Germline loops: CDR1 KGHSH, CDR2 LQKENI. The CDR3 totals 12 residues. The CDR3 region is CASSPEREKLFF. As DNA, the CDR3 is TGTGCCAGCTCACCGGAAAGGGAAAAACTGTTTTTT.

The chain recombines TRBV18 with TRBJ2-2; D gene ambiguous. This CDR3 has 15 residues. In germline, CDR1 is KGHSH, CDR2 LQKENI. Trimming removed 4 bases from V and 0 bases from J, with 9 bases in between. CDR3 nucleotides: TGTGCCAGCTCACTCCGGCACCCGAACACCGGGGAGCTGTTTTTT. It yields the protein CASSLRHPNTGELFF. Full variable domain (remainder filled in from reference TRBV18 and TRBJ2-2): NAGVMQNPRHLVRRRGQEARLRCSPMKGHSHVYWYRQLPEEGLKFMVYLQKENIIDESGMPKERFSAEFPKEGPSILRIQQVVRGDSAAYFCASSLRHPNTGELFFGEGSRLTVL.

V and J are TRBV27 and TRBJ1-1; 7 bases match TRBD1. J was trimmed by 5 bases and V by 3 bases; bases with no gene match: 12. Germline-derived CDR1 and CDR2 are MNHEY and SMNVEV (reference sequence). The length of the CDR3 is 16 residues. This CDR3 is CASSLTGRVEETEAFF. In DNA form, the CDR3 reads TGTGCCAGCAGTTTGACAGGGCGGGTTGAGGAAACTGAAGCTTTCTTT.

This clone was seen only once. The V and J genes are TRBV28 and TRBJ2-5; 8 nucleotides match TRBD2. This CDR3 region has 15 residues. Germline CDR1 and CDR2: MDHEN and SYDVKM. V gave up 10 bases and J gave up 4 bases; unmatched junction bases: 14. Here the CDR3 reads CATRGVAGYRETQYF. The CDR3 DNA reads TGTGCCACCCGGGGAGTAGCGGGGTACAGAGAGACCCAGTACTTC.

This chain uses TRBV9 with TRBJ1-1; no reliable D call. The CDR3 is 14 residues long. Germline V lookup: CDR1 SGDLS, CDR2 YYNGEE. Trimming stripped 3 bases from V and 1 base from J, with 10 bases between. CDR3 sequence: CASSAAITNTEAFF. CDR3 in DNA: TGTGCCAGCAGCGCGGCGATCACGAACACTGAAGCTTTCTTT. Full variable domain (rest looked up from reference TRBV9 and TRBJ1-1): DSGVTQTPKHLITATGQRVTLRCSPRSGDLSVYWYQQSLDQGLQFLIQYYNGEERAKGNILERFSAQQFPDLHSELNLSSLELGDSALYFCASSAAITNTEAFFGQGTRLTVV.

The rearrangement joins TRBV7-2 to TRBJ2-7; D remains unclear. Trimming shortened V by 5 bases and J by 7 bases, and 12 bases separated the two germline ends. Per the germline V gene, CDR1 is SGHTA and CDR2 is FQGNSA. The CDR3 runs 12 residues. CDR3 DNA sequence: TGTGCCAGCAGCCTAGGGAAGTGGGAGCAGTACTTC. Encoded protein: CASSLGKWEQYF.

This chain connects TRBV5-4 to TRBJ2-7; D not certain. The germline V and J ends were trimmed by 0 bases and 3 bases, with 7 bases remaining between them. CDR1 and CDR2 from the germline V gene are SGHNT and YYREEE (reference sequence). The CDR3 is 13 residues long. This CDR3 reads CASSLGQHYEQYF. The CDR3 DNA reads TGTGCCAGCAGCTTGGGTCAGCACTACGAGCAGTACTTC.

This chain links TRBV7-2 with TRBJ2-7, with D possibly being TRBD1 (6 bases). The V and J ends lost 4 bases and 0 bases respectively, with 16 bases between them. CDR1 is SGHTA and CDR2 is FQGNSA in the germline V gene. The CDR3 spans 16 residues. CDR3 coding DNA: TGTGCCAGCAGCTCGCGACAGGTGTGGCTCTCCTACGAGCAGTACTTC. Translating it yields CASSSRQVWLSYEQYF. The variable domain in full, with the rest retrieved from reference TRBV7-2 and TRBJ2-7, is GAGVSQSPSNKVTEKGKDVELRCDPISGHTALYWYRQSLGQGLEFLIYFQGNSAPDKSGLPSDRFSAERTGGSVSTLTIQRTQQEDSAVYLCASSSRQVWLSYEQYFGPGTRLTVT.

There are many counts of this clone. Other DNA sequences in this specimen translate into the identical CDR3. The genes are TRBV27 and TRBJ2-2, with D hard to call. The germline V gene has CDR1 MNHEY and CDR2 SMNVEV (reference sequence). This CDR3 has 12 residues. Trimming cost V 3 bases and J 1 base, with 0 bases left between them. CDR3 protein: CASSLNTGELFF. In nucleotides, the CDR3 is TGTGCCAGCAGTTTGAACACCGGGGAGCTGTTTTTT.

The chain uses TRBV6-6 and TRBJ2-1; TRBD1 matches 9 bases. Germline lookup yields CDR1 MNHNY and CDR2 SVGAGI (reference sequence). The V gene end was trimmed by 6 bases and the J gene end by 7 bases; junction bases not matched to a gene: 4. The CDR3 spans 13 residues. In nucleotides, the CDR3 is TGTGCCAGCAGCATACAGGGGGCAAATGAGCAGTTCTTC. It specifies CASSIQGANEQFF.

The rearrangement links TRBV5-1 to TRBJ2-5; 10 bases match TRBD1. Trimming cost V 3 bases and J 5 bases; bases outside gene matches: 7. The CDR3 spans 15 residues. Per germline, CDR1 SGHRS and CDR2 YFSETQ. The CDR3 coding sequence is TGCGCCAGCAGCTGGATTTTGGGACAGGGGGAGACCCAGTACTTC. Encoded protein: CASSWILGQGETQYF. The whole variable domain, remainder taken from reference TRBV5-1 and TRBJ2-5, is KAGVTQTPRYLIKTRGQQVTLSCSPISGHRSVSWYQQTPGQGLQFLFEYFSETQRNKGNFPGRFSGRQFSNSRSEMNVSTLELGDSALYLCASSWILGQGETQYFGPGTRLLVL.

This clone has more than one count but fewer than ten. The chain recombines TRBV11-2 with TRBJ1-1, with a tentative D call TRBD1 (6 bases). Germline CDR1 is SGHAT and CDR2 is FQNNGV. This CDR3 spans 14 amino acids. V dropped 8 bases and J dropped 4 bases, with 17 bases sitting between them. The CDR3 coding sequence is TGTGCCAGCCGGGACATCAAGGGCGGCACTGAAGCTTTCTTT. Encoded protein: CASRDIKGGTEAFF.

The gene calls are TRBV27 and TRBJ2-2; the D is unclear. The V and J ends lost 5 bases and 4 bases respectively, with 11 bases between them. Germline assignment: CDR1 MNHEY and CDR2 SMNVEV (reference sequence). This CDR3 is built from 14 residues. The CDR3 DNA follows: TGTGCCAGCAGTCCCTCGGTGGGCACCGGGGAGCTGTTTTTT. It encodes CASSPSVGTGELFF.

This chain joins TRBV7-9 and TRBJ1-2; D is possibly TRBD1 (5 bases). The V end was cut by 1 base, the J end by 7 bases, with 10 bases between. Germline V gives CDR1 SEHNR, CDR2 FQNEAQ (reference sequence). The CDR3 has 13 amino acids. The CDR3 DNA is TGTGCCAGCAGCTTAGTAGGGGAAGGTGGCTACACCTTC. Translating it yields CASSLVGEGGYTF.

J is TRBJ2-2 and V is TRBV19; 9 nucleotides line up with TRBD1. The CDR3 contains 15 residues. Germline values: CDR1 LNHDA, CDR2 SQIVND (reference sequence). V dropped 5 bases and J dropped 5; count of bases not matched to a gene: 6. CDR3 sequence: CASSRRTGETGELFF. The CDR3 DNA reads TGTGCCAGTAGTCGCCGGACAGGGGAGACCGGGGAGCTGTTTTTT. The whole variable domain, remainder taken from reference TRBV19 and TRBJ2-2, is DGGITQSPKYLFRKEGQNVTLSCEQNLNHDAMYWYRQDPGQGLRLIYYSQIVNDFQKGDIAEGYSVSREKKESFPLTVTSAQKNPTAFYLCASSRRTGETGELFFGEGSRLTVL.

With regard to this clone: At one end, the junction sequence differs from germline, possibly due to a read error. V and J are TRBV4-1 and TRBJ2-1; 11 bases are shared with TRBD2. This CDR3 has 16 residues. The germline CDR1 and CDR2 sequences are MGHRA and YSYEKL. The CDR3 DNA follows: TGCGCCAGCGGCCACCCGTTAGCGGGAGGGCCGTCTGAGCAGTTCTTC. Translated, it gives CASGHPLAGGPSEQFF.

This chain joins TRBV1 and TRBJ2-6; the D segment call TRBD1 is taken from the table without a DNA check. TRBV1 is labeled a pseudogene. The CDR3 totals 19 residues. The CDR3 nucleotides are TGCACCAGCAGCCAAGAAGGACAGGGGAATTCAGGAGGGGCCAACGTCCTGACTTTC. Protein sequence: CTSSQEGQGNSGGANVLTF.

The chain uses TRBV30 and TRBJ1-4; D ambiguous. From germline, CDR1 is GTSNPN and CDR2 SVGIG (reference sequence). V was cut by 5 bases and J by 5 bases, with 15 bases left in between. The CDR3 loop spans 14 amino acids. The CDR3 sequence is CAWSLTGPNEKLFF. In DNA, the CDR3 is TGTGCCTGGTCCCTGACGGGTCCGAATGAAAAACTGTTTTTT.

The sample holds many counts of this clone. Other DNA variants within this sample encode the same CDR3. The rearrangement links TRBV7-3 to TRBJ1-1; D not resolved. The CDR3 is 14 residues long. With 1 base removed from V and 3 bases from J, the gap between germline ends came to 9 bases. Looked up from germline, CDR1 is SGHTA and CDR2 is FQGTGA. This CDR3 is CASSLIAGDTEAFF. The CDR3 nucleotides read TGTGCCAGCAGCTTAATAGCCGGTGACACTGAAGCTTTCTTT. The entire variable domain, with the rest obtained from reference TRBV7-3 and TRBJ1-1, is as follows: GAGVSQTPSNKVTEKGKYVELRCDPISGHTALYWYRQSLGQGPEFLIYFQGTGAADDSGLPNDRFFAVRPEGSVSTLKIQRTERGDSAVYLCASSLIAGDTEAFFGQGTRLTVV.

This chain joins TRBV5-1 and TRBJ2-3; no clear D. CDR1 and CDR2 from the germline V gene are SGHRS and YFSETQ. The CDR3 loop spans 15 amino acids. V was trimmed by 0 bases and J by 0 bases, leaving 8 bases between them. The CDR3 bases are TGCGCCAGCAGCTTGGATCCGGCGAGCACAGATACGCAGTATTTT. It encodes CASSLDPASTDTQYF.

V and J are TRBV29-1 and TRBJ2-2; TRBD1 is a possible D gene (6 bases). V was trimmed by 4 bases and J by 2 bases, leaving 14 bases between them. This CDR3 spans 15 amino acids. Germline V lookup: CDR1 SQVTM, CDR2 ANQGSEA. As DNA, the CDR3 is TGCAGCGTTGCAAGGACAGCAAGCAACACCGGGGAGCTGTTTTTT. Its translation: CSVARTASNTGELFF.

The CDR3: CSVVEAGTGELFF. DNA of the CDR3: TGCAGCGTTGTGGAGGCGGGCACCGGGGAGCTGTTTTTT. The V call is TRBV29-1, the J call TRBJ2-2; possibly TRBD2 for D (5 bases). Germline values: CDR1 SQVTM, CDR2 ANQGSEA. CDR3 length: 13 amino acids. V lost 4 bases and J 4 bases, leaving 10 bases between the germline ends.

About this clone: Other DNA variants within this sample encode the same CDR3. This chain joins TRBV2 and TRBJ1-4; the D is unclear. From germline, CDR1 is SNHLY and CDR2 FYNNEI. V dropped 6 bases and J dropped 7 bases, with 12 bases sitting between them. The CDR3 consists of 13 residues. The CDR3 nucleotides read TGTGCCAGCAGGCTCCCCGGTACTGAAAAACTGTTTTTT. This translates into CASRLPGTEKLFF.

This clone has a single count. V and J are TRBV29-1 and TRBJ2-1; 7 bases match TRBD2. The CDR3 loop spans 14 amino acids. Germline lookup yields CDR1 SQVTM and CDR2 ANQGSEA. Trimming cost V 4 bases and J 8 bases; bases outside gene matches: 11. CDR3 residues: CSVVSGRRWDEQFF. In DNA, the CDR3 is TGCAGCGTTGTGTCCGGGAGGCGGTGGGATGAGCAGTTCTTC.

The chain carries TRBV27 and TRBJ2-5; 14 bases align to TRBD2. From germline, CDR1 is MNHEY and CDR2 SMNVEV (reference sequence). This CDR3 has 16 amino acids. The V segment lost 6 bases and the J segment 5 bases; nucleotides outside the gene matches: 8. CDR3 in amino acids: CASSPLRTSGRETQYF. As DNA, the CDR3 is TGTGCCAGCAGCCCCCTCAGGACTAGCGGGAGGGAGACCCAGTACTTC.

V usage is TRBV15 and J usage is TRBJ2-7; maybe TRBD2 (5 bases). The CDR3 is 17 residues long. CDR1 is LNHNV and CDR2 is YYDKDF in the germline V gene (reference sequence). Trimming took off 3 bases at V and 4 bases at J, with 22 bases between the two ends. The DNA of the CDR3 is TGTGCCACCAGCAGCCGGGCAAGCGGCAGAAAGATTTACGAGCAGTACTTC. Amino acids: CATSSRASGRKIYEQYF.

The chain is built from TRBV18 and TRBJ1-2, with D possibly matching TRBD1 (5 bases). Germline V lookup: CDR1 KGHSH, CDR2 LQKENI. The CDR3 loop spans 14 amino acids. V lost 3 bases, J lost 8 bases, and 16 bases lay in between. DNA of the CDR3: TGTGCCAGCTCACCCGTCACAGGTCCTCTGGGCTACACCTTC. It specifies CASSPVTGPLGYTF.

DNA for the CDR3: TGTGCCAGCAGTGAAGAGGGGCAGCCCCAGCATTTT. It specifies CASSEEGQPQHF. The chain carries TRBV2 and TRBJ1-5; the D gene is possibly TRBD1 (5 bases). The CDR3 has 12 amino acids. Trimming pared 1 base from V and 7 bases from J, leaving 5 bases between. CDR1 is SNHLY and CDR2 is FYNNEI in the germline V gene.

The chain carries TRBV6-8 and TRBJ1-1; D remains ambiguous. Germline CDR1 reads MNHGY; CDR2 reads SAAAGT. Between the trimmed V and J ends, which lost 9 bases and 1 base, there was a span of 12 bases. The CDR3 totals 13 residues. The CDR3 here is CARGRRRNTEAFF. The CDR3 DNA reads as TGTGCCAGAGGACGTAGGCGGAACACTGAAGCTTTCTTT.